This T cell receptor (beta chain) was profiled in a study of T cells after yellow fever vaccination. TCRdb analysed the 5' RACE reads with MiXCR anew, one entry per CDR3 protein. Of 500,000 to 650,000 distinct CDR3 sequences listed, over 9% are singletons. This CDR3 has 18 residues. Germline lookup yields CDR1 MNHEY and CDR2 SMNVEV (reference sequence). The V gene lost 2 bases and the J gene lost 5 bases, with 24 bases spanning the gap. Sequences were derived from PBMCs, sampled on the day of the yellow fever booster vaccination. The gene calls are TRBV27 and TRBJ2-5; D assignment may be TRBD1 or TRBD2 (6 bases each). The source is a man aged 25-45 years who received the YFV17D yellow fever vaccine. The CDR3 region has the DNA TGTGCCAGCAGTTTACGGGGGTCGGCAGGATGGACAGTGGAGACCCAGTACTTC. Protein product: CASSLRGSAGWTVETQYF.